Listed below are T cell receptor beta chains from one sample, sequenced in a study of blood T cell repertoires in COVID-19. Here immunoSEQ multiplex PCR was the method, and the copy in TCRdb shows in-frame clones only, minus some. The repertoire has 200,000 to 250,000 clones, about 88% of them found once; the top ten carry 3%. The sample comprised peripheral blood. These receptors all stem from a man aged 55-75 years with acute or convalescent COVID-19. The conserved cysteine and the conserved F or W are not part of the CDR3 here. The order of the fields is CDR3 length, J gene, V gene, D gene, CDR3 protein. The D gene is left open where the match is weak.

>13|TRBJ2-7|TRBV4-3|.
ASSQGSTSSYEQY
>15|TRBJ1-5|TRBV7-8|TRBD1
ASSLAPKDRDNQPQH
>12|TRBJ2-4|TRBV29-1|TRBD1
SAGTGTGDNIQY
>13|TRBJ2-3|TRBV18|.
ASSPGQGSTDTQY
>14|TRBJ1-5|TRBV19|.
ASSMIGGRINQPQH
>13|TRBJ1-3|TRBV6-5|TRBD1
ASSYTGDTGNTIY
>13|TRBJ1-5|TRBV2|TRBD1
ASTEKGQNNQPQH
>12|TRBJ1-2|TRBV18|.
ASSPKNGNYGYT
>12|TRBJ2-5|TRBV11-3|TRBD1
ASSFGTGQETQY
>12|TRBJ2-2|TRBV9|.
ASSVRLNTGELF
>12|TRBJ1-6|TRBV9|.
ASSVQSGGSPLH
>14|TRBJ2-2|TRBV28|.
ASSPWGGAHTGELF
>14|TRBJ2-5|TRBV15|TRBD2
ATSTGEAGGHETQY
>11|TRBJ1-1|TRBV12-3/TRBV12-4|.
ASSLLENTEAF
>15|TRBJ2-3|TRBV7-9|TRBD2
ASSFPALAATTDTQY
>12|TRBJ1-4|TRBV7-9|.
ASSFPGRNEKLF
>11|TRBJ2-7|TRBV29-1|TRBD2
SVRPSTSGEQY
>12|TRBJ1-6|TRBV27|TRBD1
ASSPQGQGPPLH
>14|TRBJ2-7|TRBV4-1|TRBD1
ASSQAGMDRGYEQY
>11|TRBJ2-1|TRBV7-6|.
ASSLGGVIEQF
>10|TRBJ1-4|TRBV12-3/TRBV12-4|.
ASSPNHEKLF
>13|TRBJ1-2|TRBV7-9|TRBD1
ASVEWGTENYGYT
>14|TRBJ2-1|TRBV7-2|TRBD2
ASSFLRGGSYNEQF
>11|TRBJ1-2|TRBV12-3/TRBV12-4|TRBD1
ASRTDRLDGYT
>13|TRBJ1-1|TRBV12-5|.
ASGPPPTGNTEAF
>12|TRBJ2-7|TRBV9|.
ASSATELSYEQY
>13|TRBJ2-5|TRBV7-9|.
ASSSRGPLQETQY
>12|TRBJ2-7|TRBV20-1|TRBD2
SASPRGEPVEQY
>11|TRBJ2-7|TRBV13|TRBD1
ASREDRANEQY
>12|TRBJ1-1|TRBV3-1/TRBV3-2|.
ASSQEARGTEAF
>11|TRBJ2-1|TRBV4-1|.
ASSSLDSHEQF
>12|TRBJ2-7|TRBV4-1|TRBD1
ASTYLTGYGEQY